One sample yielded the 31 T cell receptor beta chains listed below, sequenced in a study of T cells after yellow fever vaccination. TCRdb recomputed calls from the 5' RACE reads with MiXCR, one row per CDR3 protein. The table lists some 420,000 distinct CDR3 sequences, 18% of them singletons, with about a sixth in the top ten. The sample in question was PBMCs, obtained before the yellow fever booster vaccination. Source of these receptors: a man between 18 and 29 years old who received the YFV17D yellow fever vaccine.

There are a few counts of this clonotype. This chain connects TRBV5-1 to TRBJ1-4; TRBD1 might be the D (5 bases). CDR3 length: 15 amino acids. From germline, CDR1 is SGHRS and CDR2 YFSETQ. The germline V and J ends were trimmed by 3 bases and 5 bases, with 14 bases remaining between them. CDR3 in DNA: TGCGCCAGCAGCTCAACCGGGACGCGGAATGAAAAACTGTTTTTT. Protein product: CASSSTGTRNEKLFF.

The rearrangement uses TRBV6-6 and TRBJ2-3, with D unclear. With 5 bases removed from V and 0 bases from J, the gap between germline ends came to 9 bases. CDR3 length equals 14 residues. The germline gives CDR1 MNHNY, CDR2 SVGAGI (reference sequence). CDR3 coding DNA: TGTGCCAGCAGTCGCCCTACTAGCACAGATACGCAGTATTTT. Protein: CASSRPTSTDTQYF.

The chain carries TRBV7-3 and TRBJ2-2, with a possible D match to TRBD1 (5 bases). The ends were cut back, 5 bases at V and 7 bases at J, with 11 bases in the middle. Germline V lookup: CDR1 SGHTA, CDR2 FQGTGA. The CDR3 runs 13 residues. The CDR3 sequence: CASSQQAYGELFF. DNA of the CDR3: TGTGCCAGCAGCCAACAGGCTTACGGGGAGCTGTTTTTT.

The chain couples TRBV12-3 or TRBV12-4 to TRBJ1-5; D gene unclear. Trimming removed 6 bases from V and 5 bases from J, with 14 bases in between. This CDR3 comprises 14 residues. CDR3 loop: CASRLDQNHQPQHF. DNA for the CDR3: TGTGCCAGCAGACTGGACCAGAACCATCAGCCCCAGCATTTT.

This clonotype was observed a handful of times. This sequence joins TRBV27 and TRBJ1-1; no firm D call. Trimming shortened V by 2 bases and J by 1 base, and 5 bases separated the two germline ends. CDR1 is MNHEY and CDR2 is SMNVEV in the germline V gene (reference sequence). The CDR3 length is 13 residues. The CDR3 reads CASSLIPNTEAFF. In DNA form, the CDR3 reads TGTGCCAGCAGTTTAATACCGAACACTGAAGCTTTCTTT.

This clonotype was seen more than once but under ten times. The chain uses TRBV10-3 and TRBJ2-3; 8 bases line up with TRBD2. Germline lookup yields CDR1 ENHRY and CDR2 SYGVKD. This CDR3 comprises 15 residues. V trimming: 4 bases; J trimming: 1 base; junction bases outside the gene matches: 4. The CDR3 region has the DNA TGTGCCATCAGTGTTGGCGGGGGGCGCACAGATACGCAGTATTTT. It encodes CAISVGGGRTDTQYF.

The V and J genes are TRBV24-1 and TRBJ1-2; D may be TRBD1 (5 bases). This CDR3 region has 14 residues. V lost 5 bases to trimming and J lost 6 bases, with 15 bases between them. Germline CDR1 and CDR2: KGHDR and SFDVKD. DNA of the CDR3: TGTGCCACCAGTGCGTCTCAGGGTTTTCATGGCTACACCTTC. Translation gives CATSASQGFHGYTF.

This rearrangement joins TRBV28 to TRBJ2-5, with D hard to call. CDR3 length: 14 amino acids. V dropped 5 bases and J dropped 5 bases, with 15 bases sitting between them. The germline CDR1 and CDR2 sequences are MDHEN and SYDVKM. The CDR3, as DNA: TGTGCCAGCAGTGTCGGCGTTCTTAGGGAGACCCAGTACTTC. Translating it yields CASSVGVLRETQYF. Together with reference TRBV28 and TRBJ2-5, the CDR3 gives the full variable domain: DVKVTQSSRYLVKRTGEKVFLECVQDMDHENMFWYRQDPGLGLRLIYFSYDVKMKEKGDIPEGYSVSREKKERFSLILESASTNQTSMYLCASSVGVLRETQYFGPGTRLLVL.

This clonotype has just one count. This chain uses TRBV5-6 with TRBJ2-4, with 9 bases aligning to TRBD1. Per the germline V gene, CDR1 is SGHDT and CDR2 is YYEEEE. Trimming took 3 bases from V and 6 from J; bases not matched to a gene: 4. The CDR3 contains 14 residues. CDR3 sequence reads: CASSSQGASNIQYF. In nucleotides, the CDR3 is TGTGCCAGCAGCTCACAGGGGGCTTCAAACATTCAGTACTTC.

This clonotype was detected many times. The CDR3 reads CASSEAYGGTGELFF. In nucleotides, the CDR3 is TGTGCCAGCAGTGAAGCGTACGGGGGGACCGGGGAGCTGTTTTTT. The gene calls are TRBV6-1 and TRBJ2-2, with 7 bases lining up with TRBD2. J was trimmed by 5 bases and V by 0 bases; bases with no gene match: 3. In germline, CDR1 is MNHNS, CDR2 SASEGT. This CDR3 has 15 residues.

J is TRBJ2-2 and V is TRBV27; weak D call: TRBD1 (5 bases). Germline CDR1 reads MNHEY; CDR2 reads SMNVEV (reference sequence). CDR3 length: 14 residues. Trimming left V 5 bases short and J 3 bases short, with 10 bases between. CDR3: CASSNDRYTGELFF. The CDR3 DNA reads TGTGCCAGCAGTAACGACAGATACACCGGGGAGCTGTTTTTT.

V is TRBV14 and J is TRBJ2-7; a weak D match, TRBD2 (5 bases). The CDR3 sequence is 15 residues long. Germline assignment: CDR1 SGHDN and CDR2 FVKESK. V lost 4 bases to trimming and J lost 2 bases, with 15 bases between them. The CDR3 nucleotides read TGTGCCAGCAGCCTGGAGGCCACCGTGCCCTACGAGCAGTACTTC. Its translation: CASSLEATVPYEQYF.

The table lists this clonotype with a few counts. The chain recombines TRBV7-2 with TRBJ2-2, with 7 positions matching TRBD1. V lost 7 bases and J lost 0; bases outside the gene matches: 5. The CDR3 totals 15 residues. Germline V gives CDR1 SGHTA, CDR2 FQGNSA. For the CDR3, the DNA is TGTGCCAGCAACAGGGGCAGCTCGAACACCGGGGAGCTGTTTTTT. Its protein is CASNRGSSNTGELFF.

This clonotype was counted only a few times. This chain connects TRBV29-1 to TRBJ2-2, with TRBD1 matching over 8 bases. The CDR3 sequence is 13 residues long. J lost 6 bases, V lost 3 bases, and 3 bases had no gene match. Germline CDR1 SQVTM, CDR2 ANQGSEA. The chain's CDR3 is CSVEDRVSGELFF. The CDR3 DNA reads TGCAGCGTTGAGGACAGGGTGTCCGGGGAGCTGTTTTTT.

This clonotype was counted between two and nine times. The chain couples TRBV20-1 to TRBJ2-5, with TRBD2 identical over 7 bases. From germline, CDR1 is DFQATT and CDR2 SNEGSKA (reference sequence). CDR3 size: 14 residues. V gave up 1 base and J gave up 5 bases; unmatched junction bases: 7. The CDR3 coding sequence is TGCAGTGCTAGAGTGCTAGCGGCGTTGGAGACCCAGTACTTC. Amino acids: CSARVLAALETQYF.

The table lists this clonotype with a few counts. This sequence joins TRBV6-1 and TRBJ2-1; 10 bases fit TRBD1. CDR3 size: 16 residues. The germline V gene has CDR1 MNHNS and CDR2 SASEGT. V lost 4 bases to trimming and J lost 10 bases; unmatched junction nucleotides: 13. The CDR3 loop is CASSGKPGQGSVEQFF. For the CDR3, the DNA is TGTGCCAGCAGTGGGAAACCGGGACAGGGGTCGGTGGAGCAGTTCTTC.

The J gene is TRBJ2-3, the V gene TRBV6-6; 8 bases are shared with TRBD1. Trimming at V came to 6 bases and at J to 4 bases, leaving 6 bases not matched to a gene. This CDR3 spans 14 amino acids. Germline V gene data show CDR1 as MNHNY and CDR2 as SVGAGI (reference sequence). The CDR3 reads CASRDRVGADTQYF. The CDR3 coding sequence is TGTGCCAGCAGGGACAGGGTAGGCGCAGATACGCAGTATTTT.

This clonotype was picked up a small number of times. J is TRBJ2-7 and V is TRBV9; possibly TRBD1 for D (6 bases). The CDR3 has 14 residues. The ends were cut back, 0 bases at V and 0 bases at J, with 7 bases in the middle. Germline V CDR1 and CDR2: SGDLS, YYNGEE. CDR3 loop: CASSVEGHSYEQYF. For the CDR3, the DNA is TGTGCCAGCAGCGTAGAGGGACACTCCTACGAGCAGTACTTC.

The chain is built from TRBV11-3 and TRBJ2-5; 7 bases match TRBD1. V lost 8 bases and J lost 2; bases outside the gene matches: 8. CDR3 size: 14 residues. CDR1 SGHNT and CDR2 YENEEA come from the germline V gene. CDR3 loop: CASRLTGLQETQYF. CDR3 nucleotide sequence: TGTGCCAGCCGCCTGACAGGGCTGCAAGAGACCCAGTACTTC.

The rearrangement links TRBV6-1 to TRBJ1-3; D not certain. There are 14 residues in the CDR3. V dropped 7 bases and J dropped 0 bases, with 10 bases sitting between them. Germline CDR1 is MNHNS and CDR2 is SASEGT. The CDR3 nucleotides read TGTGCCAGCACAAAGGTTTTCTCTGGAAACACCATATATTTT. It translates to CASTKVFSGNTIYF.

The chain couples TRBV6-2 or TRBV6-3 to TRBJ2-7; no definite D call. Trimming removed 7 bases from V and 2 bases from J, with 18 bases in between. Germline CDR1 MNHEY, CDR2 SVGEGT. The CDR3 is made up of 15 amino acids. CDR3 sequence reads: CASTLGLPTAYEQYV. The CDR3 DNA reads as TGTGCCAGCACCTTAGGGCTCCCAACCGCCTACGAGCAGTACGTC.

This clonotype turned up a few times. The chain has TRBV6-1 and TRBJ2-3; D remains unclear. V gave up 1 base and J gave up 4 bases, with 9 bases separating them. CDR3 size: 14 residues. Germline V gene lookup returns CDR1 MNHNS and CDR2 SASEGT. In nucleotides, the CDR3 is TGTGCCAGCAGTGAAGGGGATCGTTCAGATACGCAGTATTTT. It is translated as CASSEGDRSDTQYF.

Worth noting for this clonotype: Given a much more abundant clone one base away, this may be a read error. The genes are TRBV12-3 or TRBV12-4 and TRBJ2-2; a weak D match, TRBD2 (6 bases). The CDR3 runs 17 residues. V was shortened by 5 bases and J by 3 bases, with 19 bases between the two germline ends. In nucleotides, the CDR3 is TGTGCCAGCAGTCACTGGCCCGGGGGACCTCACACCGGGGAGCTGTTTTTT. Residues: CASSHWPGGPHTGELFF.

This clonotype was observed a few times. J is TRBJ1-4 and V is TRBV5-1; D unresolved. The CDR3 has 15 amino acids. V dropped 3 bases and J dropped 1 base, with 10 bases sitting between them. The germline V gene encodes CDR1 SGHRS and CDR2 YFSETQ. The CDR3 DNA is TGCGCCAGCAGCTCCACTAGCGGAACTAATGAAAAACTGTTTTTT. It codes for CASSSTSGTNEKLFF. The entire variable domain, with the rest obtained from reference TRBV5-1 and TRBJ1-4, is as follows: KAGVTQTPRYLIKTRGQQVTLSCSPISGHRSVSWYQQTPGQGLQFLFEYFSETQRNKGNFPGRFSGRQFSNSRSEMNVSTLELGDSALYLCASSSTSGTNEKLFFGSGTQLSVL.

V is TRBV5-5 and J is TRBJ2-3; D gene unclear. V lost 0 bases, J lost 2 bases, and 7 bases lay in between. CDR3 length: 14 amino acids. The V gene's germline CDR1 is SGHKS and CDR2 YYEKEE (reference sequence). DNA for the CDR3: TGTGCCAGCAGCTTGGGACCAGTCACAGATACGCAGTATTTT. It encodes CASSLGPVTDTQYF.

There are a few counts of this clonotype. The chain employs TRBV5-1 and TRBJ2-3; tentatively, D is TRBD1 (5 bases). Between the trimmed V and J ends, which lost 2 bases and 1 base, there was a span of 11 bases. CDR3 length: 15 residues. CDR1 and CDR2 (germline): SGHRS, YFSETQ. The CDR3 coding sequence is TGCGCCAGCAGCTTCTCCCAGGGCGGCACAGATACGCAGTATTTT. Amino acids: CASSFSQGGTDTQYF.

This clonotype was observed a few times. V and J are TRBV24-1 and TRBJ2-3; D is unclear. The ends were cut back, 10 bases at V and 2 bases at J, with 12 bases in the middle. This CDR3 is built from 13 residues. CDR1 and CDR2 from the germline V gene are KGHDR and SFDVKD. CDR3 residues: CATEAPLTDTQYF. DNA of the CDR3: TGTGCCACTGAAGCTCCCCTCACAGATACGCAGTATTTT.

This clonotype was recorded a few times. The V and J genes are TRBV7-2 and TRBJ2-3, with TRBD2 as a possible D gene (6 bases). Trimming took off 1 base at V and 11 bases at J, with 19 bases between the two ends. Germline CDR1 and CDR2: SGHTA and FQGNSA. This CDR3 contains 15 residues. CDR3 residues: CASSLESAGPLGQYF. The CDR3 DNA reads TGTGCCAGCAGCTTAGAATCGGCGGGACCTCTTGGGCAGTATTTT.

The V gene is TRBV20-1, the J gene TRBJ2-7, with D tentatively TRBD1 (8 bases). Looked up from germline, CDR1 is DFQATT and CDR2 is SNEGSKA (reference sequence). This CDR3 has 15 residues. Trimming pared 0 bases from V and 4 bases from J, leaving 16 bases between. The CDR3 nucleotides read TGCAGTGCTAGAGATCCACAGGGGGGGGTATACGAGCAGTACGTC. This translates into CSARDPQGGVYEQYV.

This clonotype was observed a handful of times. In DNA form, the CDR3 reads TGCGCCAGCAGCCATTTCGCCGGGACAGGGAGGGATGGCTACACCTTC. Translating gives CASSHFAGTGRDGYTF. This sequence joins TRBV4-1 and TRBJ1-2; 9 bases are a match to TRBD1. Trimming took 3 bases from V and 6 from J; bases not matched to a gene: 11. The germline gives CDR1 MGHRA, CDR2 YSYEKL. The CDR3 contains 16 residues.

In DNA form, the CDR3 reads TGTGCCAGCAGTTACACGACAGAAGCTGAAGCTTTCTTT. Amino acids: CASSYTTEAEAFF. The chain carries TRBV6-5 and TRBJ1-1, with D perhaps TRBD1 (5 bases). Deletions cut 2 bases from V and 6 bases from J, with 10 bases between. Germline assignment: CDR1 MNHEY and CDR2 SVGAGI. The CDR3 is 13 amino acids.